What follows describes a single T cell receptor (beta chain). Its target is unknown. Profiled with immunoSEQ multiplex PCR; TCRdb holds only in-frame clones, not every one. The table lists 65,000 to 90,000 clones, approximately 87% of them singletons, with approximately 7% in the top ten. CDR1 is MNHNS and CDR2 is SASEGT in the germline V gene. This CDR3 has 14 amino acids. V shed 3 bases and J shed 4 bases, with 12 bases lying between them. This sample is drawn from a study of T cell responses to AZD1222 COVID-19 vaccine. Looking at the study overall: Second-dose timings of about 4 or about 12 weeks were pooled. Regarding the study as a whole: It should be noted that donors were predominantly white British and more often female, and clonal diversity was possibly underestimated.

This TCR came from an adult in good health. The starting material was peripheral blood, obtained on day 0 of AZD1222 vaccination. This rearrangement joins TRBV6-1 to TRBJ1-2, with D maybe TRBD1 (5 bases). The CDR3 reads CASSDPGRGYGYTF. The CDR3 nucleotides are TGTGCCAGCAGTGACCCGGGACGTGGCTATGGCTACACCTTC.